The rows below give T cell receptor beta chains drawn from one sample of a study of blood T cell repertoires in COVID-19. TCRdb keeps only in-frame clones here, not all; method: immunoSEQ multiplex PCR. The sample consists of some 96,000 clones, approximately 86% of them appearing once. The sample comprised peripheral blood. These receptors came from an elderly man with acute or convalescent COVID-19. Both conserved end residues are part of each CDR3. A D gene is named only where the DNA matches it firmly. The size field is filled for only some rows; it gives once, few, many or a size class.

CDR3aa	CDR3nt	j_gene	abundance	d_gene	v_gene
CASSPQTSGLETQYF	TGTGCCAGCAGCCCCCAGACTAGCGGGTTAGAGACCCAGTACTTC	TRBJ2-5	.	TRBD2	TRBV7-2
CASRQGSETQYF	TGTGCCAGCAGACAGGGAAGCGAGACCCAGTACTTC	TRBJ2-5	.	.	TRBV6-5
CASSRQFITSGRSNEQFF	TGTGCCAGCAGCCGACAATTTATCACTAGCGGGAGGTCCAATGAGCAGTTCTTC	TRBJ2-1	.	TRBD2	TRBV27
CSASPDSGSDNEQFF	TGCAGTGCTAGTCCGGATAGCGGGAGCGACAATGAGCAGTTCTTC	TRBJ2-1	.	TRBD2	TRBV20-1
CASSFPGGTDTQYF	TGTGCCAGCAGTTTCCCAGGGGGCACAGATACGCAGTATTTT	TRBJ2-3	.	.	TRBV28
CASSLAGGRTDTQYF	TGTGCCAGCAGCTTAGCGGGAGGGCGAACAGATACGCAGTATTTT	TRBJ2-3	.	TRBD2	TRBV7-2
CASSKTGSFPETQYF	TGTGCCAGTAGTAAGACTGGCAGTTTCCCAGAGACCCAGTACTTC	TRBJ2-5	.	.	TRBV19
CASSPPDRVGAGELFF	TGTGCCAGCAGCCCCCCGGACAGGGTAGGGGCCGGGGAGCTGTTTTTT	TRBJ2-2	.	TRBD1	TRBV13
CASSVEGIGEQFF	TGCGCCAGCAGCGTGGAGGGGATTGGTGAGCAGTTCTTC	TRBJ2-1	.	.	TRBV5-1
CASSLWGGETQYF	TGTGCCAGCAGTTTATGGGGGGGGGAGACCCAGTACTTC	TRBJ2-5	few	TRBD2	TRBV27
CASSIASDSSGNTIYF	TGTGCCAGCAGCATAGCAAGCGACAGCTCTGGAAACACCATATATTTT	TRBJ1-3	few	.	TRBV7-9
CASSEGQGLAVSEQYF	TGTGCCAGCAGTGAAGGACAGGGACTAGCGGTCTCTGAGCAGTACTTC	TRBJ2-7	.	TRBD2	TRBV6-1
CASRLFGGYTF	TGTGCCAGTAGGTTGTTCGGTGGCTACACCTTC	TRBJ1-2	.	.	TRBV19
CASSYLQLAGGHEQYF	TGTGCCAGCAGTTACCTTCAACTAGCGGGAGGCCACGAGCAGTACTTC	TRBJ2-7	.	TRBD2	TRBV6-2/TRBV6-3
CASRAGPSTDTQYF	TGTGCCAGCAGAGCGGGACCCAGCACAGATACGCAGTATTTT	TRBJ2-3	.	TRBD2	TRBV7-2
CSVTGGYEQYF	TGCAGCGTTACAGGGGGCTACGAGCAGTACTTC	TRBJ2-7	.	TRBD1	TRBV29-1
CASSVTSGAREAWTQYF	TGTGCCAGTAGTGTGACTAGCGGGGCAAGAGAAGCTTGGACCCAGTACTTC	TRBJ2-5	.	TRBD2	TRBV19
CASTREGNTEAFF	TGTGCCAGCACCAGGGAGGGGAACACTGAAGCTTTCTTT	TRBJ1-1	.	.	TRBV2
CAITPQGGGAGEQYF	TGTGCCATCACCCCCCAGGGCGGCGGGGCAGGCGAGCAGTACTTC	TRBJ2-7	.	.	TRBV10-3
CASSIGPPAGGDYNEQFF	TGTGCCAGTAGTATAGGGCCCCCGGCGGGAGGGGACTACAATGAGCAGTTCTTC	TRBJ2-1	.	TRBD2	TRBV19
CASSRRPGYEQYF	TGTGCCAGCAGCCGGAGACCAGGGTACGAGCAGTACTTC	TRBJ2-7	.	.	TRBV5-8
CAIRRELGGTEAFF	TGTGCCATCCGTCGGGAGTTGGGTGGCACTGAAGCTTTCTTT	TRBJ1-1	.	.	TRBV10-3
CAIGGAGANTEAFF	TGTGCCATCGGGGGGGCGGGCGCGAACACTGAAGCTTTCTTT	TRBJ1-1	once	.	TRBV10-3
CASLAEGNSPLHF	TGTGCCAGCCTCGCCGAGGGTAATTCACCCCTCCACTTT	TRBJ1-6	.	.	TRBV6-6
CASSLEGGSADTQYF	TGTGCCAGCAGCTTAGAAGGGGGCAGCGCAGATACGCAGTATTTT	TRBJ2-3	.	TRBD1	TRBV7-9
CASSPGQGGEKLFF	TGTGCCAGCAGCCCCGGACAGGGGGGGGAAAAACTGTTTTTT	TRBJ1-4	.	TRBD1	TRBV11-2
CASSQLDIVNYNEQFF	TGCGCCAGCAGCCAGTTGGACATTGTAAACTACAATGAGCAGTTCTTC	TRBJ2-1	.	.	TRBV4-1
CASSAGTSSYNEQFF	TGTGCCAGCAGTGCCGGGACTAGCTCCTACAATGAGCAGTTCTTC	TRBJ2-1	.	TRBD2	TRBV7-9
CAWSYGRTGSSYEQYF	TGTGCCTGGAGTTATGGACGGACAGGTAGCTCCTACGAGCAGTACTTC	TRBJ2-7	.	TRBD1	TRBV30
CASSESGEGQPQHF	TGTGCCAGCAGTGAATCCGGAGAGGGTCAGCCCCAGCATTTT	TRBJ1-5	few	.	TRBV25-1
CASSQELADLETQYF	TGCGCCAGCAGCCAAGAACTAGCGGATTTGGAGACCCAGTACTTC	TRBJ2-5	.	TRBD2	TRBV4-3
CASSPGGRGREKLFF	TGTGCCAGTAGTCCCGGTGGGAGGGGCAGAGAAAAACTGTTTTTT	TRBJ1-4	.	.	TRBV19
CASRQTLAGSSYEQYF	TGTGCCAGCAGACAGACGCTAGCGGGCAGCTCCTACGAGCAGTACTTC	TRBJ2-7	.	TRBD2	TRBV5-4
CASSLTEGTEAFF	TGTGCCAGCAGTTTGACGGAGGGCACTGAAGCTTTCTTT	TRBJ1-1	.	.	TRBV12-3/TRBV12-4
CASSPRKAGGITGELFF	TGTGCCAGCAGCCCTAGGAAGGCGGGAGGGATCACCGGGGAGCTGTTTTTT	TRBJ2-2	.	TRBD2	TRBV3-1/TRBV3-2
CASSLDPGTSNYGYTF	TGCGCCAGCAGCTTGGATCCCGGGACATCGAACTATGGCTACACCTTC	TRBJ1-2	.	.	TRBV5-1
CASSLSSGMDEQFF	TGCGCCAGCAGCCTCTCTAGCGGGATGGATGAGCAGTTCTTC	TRBJ2-1	few	TRBD2	TRBV5-1
CASSRRQGAGDNEQFF	TGTGCCAGCAGTCGGCGACAGGGGGCGGGGGACAATGAGCAGTTCTTC	TRBJ2-1	.	TRBD1	TRBV27
CASSPRQFTDTQYF	TGTGCCAGTAGTCCCAGGCAATTCACAGATACGCAGTATTTT	TRBJ2-3	.	.	TRBV19
CSASYSRTGINQPQHF	TGCAGTGCTAGTTATTCCAGGACAGGGATCAATCAGCCCCAGCATTTT	TRBJ1-5	.	TRBD1	TRBV20-1
CASSTSLTDTQYF	TGTGCCAGCTCGACAAGTCTCACAGATACGCAGTATTTT	TRBJ2-3	.	.	TRBV19
CASSSRGRDNYGYTF	TGTGCCAGCAGTTCGCGGGGGCGAGATAACTATGGCTACACCTTC	TRBJ1-2	.	.	TRBV6-6
CASSNTEGGEKLFF	TGTGCCAGCAGCAACACTGAAGGAGGTGAAAAACTGTTTTTT	TRBJ1-4	.	.	TRBV7-9
CASRTGNSYNSPLHF	TGTGCCAGCAGAACAGGAAACTCCTATAATTCACCCCTCCACTTT	TRBJ1-6	.	.	TRBV27
CASSLARGRGYNEQFF	TGTGCCAGCAGCCTCGCCAGGGGGCGCGGGTACAATGAGCAGTTCTTC	TRBJ2-1	.	TRBD1	TRBV7-3
CATSRDPYEQYF	TGTGCCACCAGCAGAGACCCTTATGAGCAGTACTTC	TRBJ2-7	.	.	TRBV15
CASSLQGTEAFF	TGTGCCAGCAGTTTACAGGGCACTGAAGCTTTCTTT	TRBJ1-1	.	.	TRBV28
CASSQGTSGTPYEQYF	TGTGCCAGCAGCCAGGGCACTAGCGGGACCCCCTACGAGCAGTACTTC	TRBJ2-7	.	TRBD2	TRBV3-1/TRBV3-2
CASSQVFGNTEAFF	TGTGCCAGCAGCCAAGTGTTCGGGAACACTGAAGCTTTCTTT	TRBJ1-1	once	.	TRBV14
CASSWDRGPHYEQYF	TGTGCCAGCAGCTGGGACAGGGGACCCCACTACGAGCAGTACTTC	TRBJ2-7	.	TRBD1	TRBV5-4
CASSIARGGNNEQFF	TGTGCCAGTAGTATAGCCAGGGGTGGGAACAATGAGCAGTTCTTC	TRBJ2-1	.	.	TRBV19
CASSLGQGNEKLFF	TGCGCCAGCAGCCTGGGACAGGGAAATGAAAAACTGTTTTTT	TRBJ1-4	.	TRBD1	TRBV4-1
CSVGTLALTSEQFF	TGCAGCGTTGGTACACTAGCGCTCACAAGTGAGCAGTTCTTC	TRBJ2-1	.	TRBD2	TRBV29-1
CASSLAGGQGYTGELFF	TGCGCCAGCAGCTTGGCCGGGGGACAGGGGTACACCGGGGAGCTGTTTTTT	TRBJ2-2	.	TRBD1	TRBV5-1
CASSYEGLNAGYEQYF	TGTGCCAGCAGCTACGAGGGACTGAACGCGGGGTACGAGCAGTACTTC	TRBJ2-7	once	.	TRBV7-4
CASGFLISPGPAGNTEAFF	TGTGCTAGTGGTTTCCTCATATCCCCAGGCCCCGCGGGGAACACTGAAGCTTTCTTT	TRBJ1-1	.	.	TRBV12-5
CASSLEAGGSNQPQHF	TGTGCCAGCAGCTTAGAGGCGGGAGGGAGCAATCAGCCCCAGCATTTT	TRBJ1-5	.	.	TRBV7-8